This passage covers 13 T cell receptor beta chains from one sample sequenced in a study of Graves' ophthalmopathy and Graves' hyperthyroidism. Using RNA transcripts, the TCR beta CDR3 regions were amplified. RT-PCR with HTBI primers came first, then second-round multiplex PCR. TCRdb reanalysed the multiplex PCR reads using MiXCR and keeps one entry per CDR3 protein. The table shows 350,000 to 450,000 distinct CDR3 sequences, with 20% to 25% occurring only once. Sequenced: peripheral blood. All receptors come from a woman between 18 and 30 years old with stable Graves' hyperthyroidism.

This clonotype has ten or more counts. This chain links TRBV20-1 with TRBJ1-3; D gene unclear. CDR3 size: 15 residues. From germline, CDR1 is DFQATT and CDR2 SNEGSKA (reference sequence). The V and J ends lost 1 base and 0 bases respectively, with 10 bases between them. The CDR3 region is CSARVGRNSGNTIYF. Written as DNA, the CDR3 is TGCAGTGCTAGAGTTGGCAGGAACTCTGGAAACACCATATATTTT.

This clonotype came up a few times. The V gene is TRBV27, the J gene TRBJ2-2; D may be TRBD2 (6 bases). This CDR3 region has 16 residues. V was pared by 2 bases and J by 4 bases, with 14 bases between. The germline gives CDR1 MNHEY, CDR2 SMNVEV (reference sequence). Here the CDR3 reads CASSLRTGLGTGELFF. The CDR3, as DNA: TGTGCCAGCAGTTTAAGAACGGGACTTGGCACCGGGGAGCTGTTTTTT.

This clonotype was recorded many times. The genes are TRBV12-3 or TRBV12-4 and TRBJ1-1; D uncertain. Trimming removed 6 bases from V and 4 bases from J, with 18 bases in between. The CDR3 is 15 residues long. The CDR3 here is CASSQLGKTRTEAFF. The CDR3 nucleotides read TGTGCCAGCAGCCAACTTGGGAAGACGCGCACTGAAGCTTTCTTT.

This clonotype occurred a few times. The V and J genes are TRBV28 and TRBJ2-6; no reliable D call. The V gene lost 7 bases and the J gene lost 1 base, with 14 bases spanning the gap. The CDR3 length is 16 residues. CDR1 and CDR2 (germline): MDHEN, SYDVKM. CDR3: CASTSKGSSGANVLTF. CDR3 DNA sequence: TGTGCCAGCACCTCCAAAGGGTCTTCTGGGGCCAACGTCCTGACTTTC.

The table lists this clonotype with many counts. V is TRBV19 and J is TRBJ2-2; TRBD2 matches 10 bases. The CDR3 length is 14 residues. Trimming at V came to 2 bases and at J to 10 bases, leaving 4 bases not matched to a gene. In germline, CDR1 is LNHDA, CDR2 SQIVND (reference sequence). The CDR3 loop is CASSIPSGREELFF. Here the CDR3 DNA reads TGTGCCAGTAGTATACCTAGCGGGAGAGAGGAGCTGTTTTTT.

This clonotype has more than one count but fewer than ten. The chain employs TRBV6-1 and TRBJ1-5; TRBD1 agrees at 7 bases. Germline V gene data show CDR1 as MNHNS and CDR2 as SASEGT. J was trimmed by 4 bases and V by 7 bases; bases with no gene match: 7. This CDR3 contains 14 residues. The CDR3 DNA is TGTGCCAGCAACCGACAGGGCGTGAATCAGCCCCAGCATTTT. It codes for CASNRQGVNQPQHF.

This clonotype was found many times. This rearrangement joins TRBV28 to TRBJ2-7; possible D gene TRBD1, 5 bases. Germline CDR1 MDHEN, CDR2 SYDVKM. V lost 5 bases and J lost 1, with 12 bases in between. The CDR3 is 14 residues long. The CDR3 bases are TGTGCCAGCAGTCACAGGAGTTTGTCCTACGAGCAGTACTTC. Residues: CASSHRSLSYEQYF.

This clonotype was seen only a few times. The chain combines TRBV19 with TRBJ2-2; 8 bases match TRBD1. The CDR3 has 14 amino acids. With 5 bases clipped from V and 6 bases from J, the junction kept 5 bases outside the gene matches. Germline values: CDR1 LNHDA, CDR2 SQIVND (reference sequence). The CDR3 sequence is CASSPQGAAGELFF. The CDR3, as DNA: TGTGCCAGTAGTCCTCAGGGGGCCGCCGGGGAGCTGTTTTTT.

The CDR3 nucleotides read TGCAGTTCTAAATCCGGGACTCGGAAAGGGATCCAGTACTTC. Protein sequence: CSSKSGTRKGIQYF. The rearrangement joins TRBV20-1 to TRBJ2-5, with D possibly matching TRBD2 (6 bases). The CDR3 is 14 amino acids. Trimming pared 8 bases from V and 10 bases from J, leaving 26 bases between. Germline lookup yields CDR1 DFQATT and CDR2 SNEGSKA (reference sequence).

On this clonotype itself: A much bigger clone sits one base away, suggesting this may be a read error. The chain recombines TRBV2 with TRBJ1-5; possible D gene TRBD1, 6 bases. The CDR3 runs to 15 residues. Germline lookup yields CDR1 SNHLY and CDR2 FYNNEI. The CDR3 DNA reads TGTGCCATCAGTGAGCGTCAGGGGACTAATCAGCCCCAGCATTTT. The encoded protein is CAISERQGTNQPQHF. The full variable domain, completed using reference TRBV2 and TRBJ1-5, is EPEVTQTPSHQVTQMGQEVILRCVPISNHLYFYWYRQILGQKVEFLVSFYNNEISEKSEIFDDQFSVERPDGSNFTLKIRSTKLEDSAMYFCAISERQGTNQPQHFGDGTRLSIL.

The rearrangement joins TRBV4-1 to TRBJ1-6, with D possibly being TRBD1 (6 bases). V was trimmed by 2 bases and J by 5 bases, leaving 31 bases between them. Germline V gene sequence: CDR1 MGHRA, CDR2 YSYEKL. The CDR3 consists of 22 residues. Here the CDR3 DNA reads TGCGCCAGCAGCCAAATTCTTAGCCGCATTTCTGGACAGACCTATGATAATTCACCCCTCCACTTT. Protein product: CASSQILSRISGQTYDNSPLHF.

This clonotype has a count of ten or more. This CDR3 reads CSAASLGPRDGYTF. CDR3 coding DNA: TGCAGTGCCGCCTCCCTGGGACCTAGGGATGGCTACACCTTC. This chain connects TRBV20-1 to TRBJ1-2, with a weak D call TRBD1 (5 bases). This CDR3 has 14 residues. Germline CDR1 is DFQATT and CDR2 is SNEGSKA (reference sequence). V lost 6 bases to trimming and J lost 6 bases, with 20 bases between them.

The chain has TRBV5-1 and TRBJ2-5; possible D gene TRBD2, 5 bases. Trimming stripped 9 bases from V and 2 bases from J, with 14 bases between. CDR3 length: 13 amino acids. CDR1 and CDR2 (germline): SGHRS, YFSETQ. The CDR3 loop is CATGRGIQETQYF. The CDR3 DNA reads TGCGCCACCGGACGGGGAATACAAGAGACCCAGTACTTC.